Sequencing of this T cell receptor beta chain was carried out in a study of blood T cell repertoires in COVID-19. V shed 4 bases and J shed 0 bases, with 20 bases lying between them. This CDR3 region has 18 residues. Germline V gene sequence: CDR1 SGHDT, CDR2 YYEEEE. Method: immunoSEQ multiplex PCR; TCRdb's copy keeps in-frame clones and lacks some. The data contain 140,000 to 150,000 clones, about 89% of them singletons. The TCR was taken from a man aged 45-65 years who had recovered from COVID-19. The material sequenced was peripheral blood. This chain links TRBV5-6 with TRBJ2-1, with D tentatively TRBD1 (6 bases). CDR3 DNA sequence: TGTGCCAGCAGCGGGTACAGGGAAGTATGGGGCTCCTACAATGAGCAGTTCTTC. Protein sequence: CASSGYREVWGSYNEQFF. Full variable domain (missing parts from reference TRBV5-6 and TRBJ2-1): DAGVTQSPTHLIKTRGQQVTLRCSPKSGHDTVSWYQQALGQGPQFIFQYYEEEERQRGNFPDRFSGHQFPNYSSELNVNALLLGDSALYLCASSGYREVWGSYNEQFFGPGTRLTVL.